Described below is a single T cell receptor (beta chain) sequence and its context. As yet, its antigen is unknown. V gave up 3 bases and J gave up 0 bases, with 12 bases separating them. Germline assignment: CDR1 MDHEN and CDR2 SYDVKM. CDR3 length: 15 residues. Sample-barcoded 5' priming and a J-beta primer mix drove a second PCR of about 6 to 12 cycles. Through a template-switch adaptor with 12 random nucleotides, each cDNA molecule received a tag. TCRdb used MiXCR to reprocess the 5' RACE reads, holding one entry per CDR3 protein. Of 600,000 to 850,000 distinct CDR3 sequences in the sample, about 40% were seen once. This sample is part of a study of blood T cells in healthy people across ages. Points from the study as a whole: More naive CD4+ cells and higher diversity were found in long-lived than in aged donors. Possibly confounding the expanded clonotype changes was the fact that donor CMV status was unknown. The recorded TCR beta diversity per million T cells decreased in a roughly linear manner with age.

The rearrangement uses TRBV28 and TRBJ2-7, with no clear D. This TCR was sampled from a woman aged 55-70 years in good health. Sequenced: blood. This CDR3 reads CASSLGRFVSYEQYF. In nucleotides, the CDR3 is TGTGCCAGCAGTTTGGGAAGGTTTGTCTCCTACGAGCAGTACTTC.